Below, one T cell receptor (beta chain) is given with its context. The antigen is not known. The junction shows a germline mismatch at one end, possibly a read error. This sample also contains other DNA sequences that code for the same CDR3. The data originate from a study of cytomegalovirus exposure and HLA in healthy donors. Study summary: Earlier work reported 100 million or so unique TCR beta sequences from roughly 180 million T cells.

Primers: 60 Vbeta forward and 13 Jbeta reverse. The protocol was immunoSEQ multiplex PCR, while the TCRdb copy is restricted to in-frame clones and leaves out a portion. This sample yields 98,000 or so clones, of which around 80% are seen a single time; approximately 1.7% belongs to the top ten. Regarding the study as a whole: Analysis was performed later, and it showed HLA-associated TCR beta chains to be more clonally expanded than equally common others. An analysis that was carried out later associated some 17,000 TCR beta sequences with HLA alleles at 0.05 false discovery rate. When presence/absence was analysed, sequencing depth was taken to be roughly uniform across donors.

Germline CDR1 and CDR2: SNHLY and FYNNEI. The CDR3 loop spans 14 amino acids. This sequence joins TRBV2 and TRBJ2-7; D possibly corresponds to TRBD1 (5 bases). This receptor was obtained from a middle-aged woman in good health and CMV-seronegative. The sample was PBMCs. CDR3 sequence: CASRQAYQAPEQYF. In nucleotides, the CDR3 is TGTGCCAGCAGACAGGCGTACCAGGCTCCCGAGCAATACTTC.